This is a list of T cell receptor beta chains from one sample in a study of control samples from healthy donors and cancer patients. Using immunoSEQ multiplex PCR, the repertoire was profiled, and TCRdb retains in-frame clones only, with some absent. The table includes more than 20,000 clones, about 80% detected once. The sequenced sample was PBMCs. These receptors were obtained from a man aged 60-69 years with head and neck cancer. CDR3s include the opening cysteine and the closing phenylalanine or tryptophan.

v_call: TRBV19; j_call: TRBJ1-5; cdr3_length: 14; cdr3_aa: CASGNRGGNQPQHF
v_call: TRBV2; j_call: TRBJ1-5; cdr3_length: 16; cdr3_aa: CASSEEASLRNQPQHF
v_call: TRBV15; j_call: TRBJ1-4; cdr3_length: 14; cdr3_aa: CATSRDITAGKLFF
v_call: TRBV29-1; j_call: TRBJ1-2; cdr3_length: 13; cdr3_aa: CSVEDGQVDGYTF
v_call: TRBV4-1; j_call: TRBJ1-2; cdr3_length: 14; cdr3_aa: CASSPDGGNYGYTF
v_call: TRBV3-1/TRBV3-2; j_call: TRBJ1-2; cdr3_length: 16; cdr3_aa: CASSQDLQGRGGGYTF
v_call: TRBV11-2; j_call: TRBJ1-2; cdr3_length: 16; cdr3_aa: CASSLDSTGANYGYTF
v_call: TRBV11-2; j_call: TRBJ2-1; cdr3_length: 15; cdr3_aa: CASSLQGFSYNEQFF
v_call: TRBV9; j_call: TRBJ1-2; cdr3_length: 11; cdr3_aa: CASSTIYGYTF
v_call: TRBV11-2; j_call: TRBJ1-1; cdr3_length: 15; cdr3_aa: CASSFRASDNTEAFF
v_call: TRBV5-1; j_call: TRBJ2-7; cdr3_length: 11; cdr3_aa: CASSLGYEQYF
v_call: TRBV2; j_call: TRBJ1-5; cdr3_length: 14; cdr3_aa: CASSEAEDNQPQHF
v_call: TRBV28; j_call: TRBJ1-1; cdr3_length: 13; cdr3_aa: CASSLTGYTEAFF
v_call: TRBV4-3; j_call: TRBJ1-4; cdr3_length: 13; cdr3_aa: CASSQWINEKLFF
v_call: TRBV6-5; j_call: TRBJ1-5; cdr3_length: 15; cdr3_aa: CASSLSGQIIQPQHF
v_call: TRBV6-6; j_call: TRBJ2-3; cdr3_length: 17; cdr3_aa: CASSRLLGQGQGYTQYF
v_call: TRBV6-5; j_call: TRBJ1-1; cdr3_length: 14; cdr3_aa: CASTPGASNTEAFF
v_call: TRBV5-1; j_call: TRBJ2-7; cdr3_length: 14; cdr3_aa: CASRTGTYSYEQYF
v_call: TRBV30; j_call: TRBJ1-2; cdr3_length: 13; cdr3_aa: CALIPRQAYGYTF
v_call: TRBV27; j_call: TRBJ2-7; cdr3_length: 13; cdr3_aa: CASRRQGAGEQYF
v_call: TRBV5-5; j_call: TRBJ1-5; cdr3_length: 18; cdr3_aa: CASSLGGQTLYSNQPQHF
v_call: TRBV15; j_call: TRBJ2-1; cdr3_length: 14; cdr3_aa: CATSSQRGGNEQFF
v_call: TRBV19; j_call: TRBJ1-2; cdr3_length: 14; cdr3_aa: CASSIEGAAYGYTF
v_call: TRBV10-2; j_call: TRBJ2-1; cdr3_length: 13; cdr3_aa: CATSLVGSDEQFF
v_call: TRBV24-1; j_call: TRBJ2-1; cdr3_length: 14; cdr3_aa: CATSALSGRDEQFF
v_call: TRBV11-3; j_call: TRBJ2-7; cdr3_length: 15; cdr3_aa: CASSSRQGISYEQYF
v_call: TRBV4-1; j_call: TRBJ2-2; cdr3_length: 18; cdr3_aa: CASSQEAVGALGTGELFF
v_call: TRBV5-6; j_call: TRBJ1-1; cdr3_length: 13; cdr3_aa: CASGDVLNTEAFF
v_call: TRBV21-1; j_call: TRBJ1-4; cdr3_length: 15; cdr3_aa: CASSFRQGTNEKLFF
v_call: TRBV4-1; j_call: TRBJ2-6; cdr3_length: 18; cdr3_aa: CASSPRHGTLSGANVLTF
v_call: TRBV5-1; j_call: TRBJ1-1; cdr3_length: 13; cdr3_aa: CASSPLRNTEAFF
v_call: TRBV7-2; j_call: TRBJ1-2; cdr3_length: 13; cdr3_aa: CASTQQGNYGYTF
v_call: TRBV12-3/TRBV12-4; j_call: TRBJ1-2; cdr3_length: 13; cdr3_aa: CASTLGSNYGYTF
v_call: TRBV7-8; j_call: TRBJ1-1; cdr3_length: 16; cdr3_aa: CASSLAPAGGITEAFF
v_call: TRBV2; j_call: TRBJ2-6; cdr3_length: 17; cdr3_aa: CASSPTVVSSGANVLTF
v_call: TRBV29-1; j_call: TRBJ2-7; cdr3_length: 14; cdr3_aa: CSVVQGKIGYEQYF
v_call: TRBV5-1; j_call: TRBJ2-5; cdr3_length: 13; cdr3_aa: CASSLVEGETQYF
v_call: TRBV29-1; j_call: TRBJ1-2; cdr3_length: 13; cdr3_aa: CSVESAGGRGYTF
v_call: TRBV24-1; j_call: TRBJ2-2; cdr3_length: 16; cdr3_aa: CATSDRTGTETGELFF
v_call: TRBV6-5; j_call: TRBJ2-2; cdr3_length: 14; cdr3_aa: CASRDTPNTGELFF
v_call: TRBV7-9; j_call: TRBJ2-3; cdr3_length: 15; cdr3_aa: CASSGRTGGSDTQYF
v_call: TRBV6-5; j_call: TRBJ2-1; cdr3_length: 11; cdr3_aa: CASSLVNEQFF
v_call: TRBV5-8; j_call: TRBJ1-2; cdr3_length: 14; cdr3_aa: CASSLRGIDYGYTF
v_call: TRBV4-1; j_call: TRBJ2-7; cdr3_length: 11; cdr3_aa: CASSLGHEQYF
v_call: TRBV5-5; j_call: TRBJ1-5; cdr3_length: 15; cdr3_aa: CASSLAFNYNQPQHF
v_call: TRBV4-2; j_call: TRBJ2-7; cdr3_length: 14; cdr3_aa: CASARGGENYEQYF
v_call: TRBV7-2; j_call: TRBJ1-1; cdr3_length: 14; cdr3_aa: CASSSKGANTEAFF
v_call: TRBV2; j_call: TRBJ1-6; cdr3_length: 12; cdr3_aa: CASGEGSTPLHF
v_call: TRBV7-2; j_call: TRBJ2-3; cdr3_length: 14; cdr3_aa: CASSLGPGTDTQYF
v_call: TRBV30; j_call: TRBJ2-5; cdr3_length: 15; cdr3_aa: CAWSLRGAGQETQYF
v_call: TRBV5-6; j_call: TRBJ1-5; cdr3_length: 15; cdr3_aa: CASSLGTRPNQPQHF
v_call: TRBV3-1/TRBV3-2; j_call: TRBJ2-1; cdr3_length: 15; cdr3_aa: CASSQEERSNTEQFF
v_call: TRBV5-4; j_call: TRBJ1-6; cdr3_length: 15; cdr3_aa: CASSPEGTASFALHF
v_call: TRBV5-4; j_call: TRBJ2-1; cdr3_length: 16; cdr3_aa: CASSPGLAGVRNEQFF
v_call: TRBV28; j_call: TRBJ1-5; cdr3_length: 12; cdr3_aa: CASRTGNQPQHF
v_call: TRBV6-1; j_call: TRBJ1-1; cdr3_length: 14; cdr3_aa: CASSETRGSTEAFF
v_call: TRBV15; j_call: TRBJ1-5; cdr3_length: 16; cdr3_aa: CATSRDGGGYNQPQHF
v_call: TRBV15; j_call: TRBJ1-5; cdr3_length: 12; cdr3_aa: CATSIPGQPQHF